Following are 32 T cell receptor beta chains from one sample sequenced in a study of cytomegalovirus exposure and HLA in healthy donors. Amplification used 60 Vbeta primers and 13 Jbeta primers. The table came from immunoSEQ multiplex PCR; TCRdb's copy has only in-frame clones and leaves some out. Here the sample spans about 160,000 clones, approximately 84% being singletons. The sequencing input was PBMCs. Receptor source: a man aged 25-45 years in good health and CMV-seronegative.

Only one count was recorded for this clone. This chain connects TRBV5-4 to TRBJ2-2; 10 nucleotides match TRBD2. The V gene's germline CDR1 is SGHNT and CDR2 YYREEE (reference sequence). The CDR3 runs to 16 residues. Trimming cost V 3 bases and J 1 base; bases outside gene matches: 3. CDR3: CASSSIAGGNTGELFF. The DNA of the CDR3 is TGTGCCAGCAGCTCGATAGCGGGAGGGAACACCGGGGAGCTGTTTTTT.

V and J are TRBV10-1 and TRBJ2-5; possibly TRBD1 for D (6 bases). The CDR3 has 15 amino acids. The V end lost 1 base, the J end lost 5 bases, and 14 bases lay between the germline ends. Looked up from germline, CDR1 is WNHNN and CDR2 is SYGVQD (reference sequence). CDR3 nucleotide sequence: TGCGCCAGCAGTGAGTTTTTGGGACAAAAGGAGACCCAGTACTTC. This encodes CASSEFLGQKETQYF.

This clone came up once. J is TRBJ2-1 and V is TRBV4-1; 13 positions match TRBD2. With 2 bases clipped from V and 9 bases from J, the junction kept 7 bases outside the gene matches. Germline-derived CDR1 and CDR2 are MGHRA and YSYEKL. This CDR3 is built from 16 residues. The CDR3 nucleotides read TGCGCCAGCAGCCAAACGGGACTAGCGGGATTCGGTGAGCAGTTCTTC. The encoded protein is CASSQTGLAGFGEQFF.

The chain carries TRBV5-4 and TRBJ2-5, with 9 bases identical to TRBD2. The CDR3 length is 16 residues. The V gene end was trimmed by 0 bases and the J gene end by 1 base; junction bases not matched to a gene: 4. The germline gives CDR1 SGHNT, CDR2 YYREEE (reference sequence). CDR3 residues: CASSLARRGGQETQYF. DNA for the CDR3: TGTGCCAGCAGCTTGGCTAGGCGGGGGGGCCAAGAGACCCAGTACTTC.

V and J are TRBV5-6 and TRBJ1-2; D is perhaps TRBD1 (6 bases). V lost 3 bases to trimming and J lost 3 bases, with 15 bases between them. CDR1 and CDR2 from the germline V gene are SGHDT and YYEEEE. The CDR3 runs to 15 residues. The CDR3 reads CASSSLPRGDYGYTF. CDR3 DNA: TGTGCCAGCAGCTCGTTACCCAGGGGTGACTATGGCTACACCTTC.

The chain is built from TRBV11-2 and TRBJ1-1, with D unresolved. Germline-derived CDR1 and CDR2 are SGHAT and FQNNGV. With 4 bases removed from V and 1 base from J, the gap between germline ends came to 7 bases. The CDR3 is 13 amino acids. CDR3 loop: CASSSLRNTEAFF. DNA for the CDR3: TGTGCCAGCAGCTCTTTGAGGAACACTGAAGCTTTCTTT.

The J gene is TRBJ2-3, the V gene TRBV6-5; tentative D call: TRBD1 (6 bases). Trimming cost V 6 bases and J 3 bases, with 13 bases left between them. The CDR3 has 14 residues. Looked up from germline, CDR1 is MNHEY and CDR2 is SVGAGI. The CDR3: CASSSGTSTDTQYF. The CDR3 DNA is TGTGCCAGCAGCTCCGGGACAAGTACAGATACGCAGTATTTT.

This rearrangement joins TRBV6-5 to TRBJ1-2, with D unresolved. CDR1 is MNHEY, CDR2 SVGAGI, per germline. V dropped 0 bases and J dropped 8 bases, with 13 bases sitting between them. The CDR3 sequence is 14 residues long. In DNA, the CDR3 is TGTGCCAGCAGTTACTCGCGGGGTTTGGGCGGCTACACCTTC. It specifies CASSYSRGLGGYTF.

This rearrangement joins TRBV6-6 to TRBJ2-3; TRBD2 is a possible D gene (5 bases). The CDR3 is made up of 13 amino acids. The V end was cut by 7 bases, the J end by 2 bases, with 10 bases between. Per the germline V gene, CDR1 is MNHNY and CDR2 is SVGAGI (reference sequence). The DNA of the CDR3 is TGTGCCAGCAACCAACGGGACACAGATACGCAGTATTTT. This translates into CASNQRDTDTQYF.

The gene calls are TRBV27 and TRBJ2-1; 10 nucleotides align to TRBD2. The J segment lost 4 bases and the V segment lost 5 bases, leaving 2 bases of the junction unmatched. Germline V lookup: CDR1 MNHEY, CDR2 SMNVEV (reference sequence). CDR3 size: 14 residues. CDR3 residues: CASSVSGGYNEQFF. The CDR3, as DNA: TGTGCCAGCAGTGTTAGCGGGGGGTACAATGAGCAGTTCTTC.

The CDR3 loop is CASSPLGPRTGGEQYF. The CDR3 coding sequence is TGTGCCAGCAGTCCTTTAGGACCCAGGACAGGGGGCGAGCAGTACTTC. The chain recombines TRBV27 with TRBJ2-7; 10 bases line up with TRBD1. Unmatched junction bases numbered 13, after V lost 5 bases and J lost 6 bases. This CDR3 has 16 residues. Germline CDR1 reads MNHEY; CDR2 reads SMNVEV (reference sequence).

The chain carries TRBV28 and TRBJ2-7, with TRBD1 matching over 10 bases. CDR1 and CDR2 from the germline V gene are MDHEN and SYDVKM. The CDR3 extends over 15 amino acids. The J segment lost 3 bases and the V segment lost 5 bases, leaving 7 bases of the junction unmatched. This CDR3 reads CASSLPGDRGYEQYF. The CDR3 region has the DNA TGTGCCAGCAGTCTCCCCGGGGACAGGGGCTACGAGCAGTACTTC.

The rearrangement joins TRBV4-3 to TRBJ1-4; maybe TRBD1 (5 bases). The ends were cut back, 4 bases at V and 1 base at J, with 13 bases in the middle. CDR1 and CDR2 from the germline V gene are LGHNA and YSLEER. This CDR3 comprises 16 residues. The CDR3 protein is CASSPGGGGTNEKLFF. The CDR3 nucleotides are TGCGCCAGCAGCCCCGGGGGTGGAGGAACTAATGAAAAACTGTTTTTT.

The V and J genes are TRBV5-1 and TRBJ2-7; possible D gene TRBD1, 5 bases. The CDR3 has 13 amino acids. Germline CDR1 and CDR2: SGHRS and YFSETQ. The V gene lost 7 bases and the J gene lost 3 bases, with 14 bases spanning the gap. The chain's CDR3 is CASLGDENYEQYF. DNA for the CDR3: TGCGCCAGCCTAGGGGATGAGAACTACGAGCAGTACTTC.

The chain recombines TRBV11-3 with TRBJ2-2; unclear D gene. Trimming left V 6 bases short and J 3 bases short, with 14 bases between. The CDR3 totals 15 residues. Germline V gene lookup returns CDR1 SGHNT and CDR2 YENEEA. The CDR3 here is CASRPSDGYTGELFF. The DNA of the CDR3 is TGTGCCAGCAGGCCAAGCGACGGTTACACCGGGGAGCTGTTTTTT.

The J gene is TRBJ2-7, the V gene TRBV5-1; 9 positions match TRBD2. CDR3 size: 18 residues. With 0 bases clipped from V and 0 bases from J, the junction kept 10 bases outside the gene matches. Looked up from germline, CDR1 is SGHRS and CDR2 is YFSETQ. The CDR3 sequence is CASSLEPPLAGSSYEQYF. The CDR3, as DNA: TGCGCCAGCAGCTTGGAACCCCCCCTAGCGGGGAGCTCCTACGAGCAGTACTTC.

V and J are TRBV9 and TRBJ2-5; 8 bases agree with TRBD2. Trimming at V came to 4 bases and at J to 4 bases, leaving 15 bases not matched to a gene. CDR3 length: 17 amino acids. Looked up from germline, CDR1 is SGDLS and CDR2 is YYNGEE. CDR3 loop: CASSPETPGTRVETQYF. For the CDR3, the DNA is TGTGCCAGCAGCCCTGAAACACCTGGGACTAGAGTAGAGACCCAGTACTTC.

The V gene is TRBV9, the J gene TRBJ1-2; TRBD1 might be the D (5 bases). CDR3 length: 13 residues. V was clipped by 4 bases and J by 5 bases, with 12 bases between them. Germline V gene data show CDR1 as SGDLS and CDR2 as YYNGEE. The chain's CDR3 is CASSPQGFYGYTF. In DNA, the CDR3 is TGTGCCAGCAGCCCTCAGGGTTTTTATGGCTACACCTTC.

The V and J genes are TRBV2 and TRBJ2-4; 8 nucleotides line up with TRBD2. In germline, CDR1 is SNHLY, CDR2 FYNNEI. This CDR3 region has 11 residues. V lost 4 bases to trimming and J lost 15 bases; unmatched junction nucleotides: 5. CDR3 protein: CASSGGGGWYF. The CDR3 region has the DNA TGTGCCAGCAGTGGGGGCGGGGGGTGGTACTTC. The full variable domain, completed using reference TRBV2 and TRBJ2-4, is EPEVTQTPSHQVTQMGQEVILRCVPISNHLYFYWYRQILGQKVEFLVSFYNNEISEKSEIFDDQFSVERPDGSNFTLKIRSTKLEDSAMYFCASSGGGGWYFGAGTRLSVL.

The chain uses TRBV6-5 and TRBJ1-1; tentative D call: TRBD1 (5 bases). There are 15 residues in the CDR3. The germline V gene encodes CDR1 MNHEY and CDR2 SVGAGI. The V end was cut by 7 bases, the J end by 0 bases, with 15 bases between. CDR3 nucleotides: TGTGCCAGCATACTAACGGGGGGAATGAACACTGAAGCTTTCTTT. It encodes CASILTGGMNTEAFF.

The J gene is TRBJ2-7, the V gene TRBV19; TRBD1 is a possible D gene (5 bases). Germline V CDR1 and CDR2: LNHDA, SQIVND (reference sequence). This CDR3 comprises 19 residues. V was clipped by 9 bases and J by 1 base, with 31 bases between them. CDR3 DNA: TGTGCCAGGCCGGTCGTAGGGGCTGGCCAGATACCCCGATCCTACGAGCAGTACTTC. This translates into CARPVVGAGQIPRSYEQYF. The full variable domain, in which reference TRBV19 and TRBJ2-7 provide the parts outside the CDR3, is DGGITQSPKYLFRKEGQNVTLSCEQNLNHDAMYWYRQDPGQGLRLIYYSQIVNDFQKGDIAEGYSVSREKKESFPLTVTSAQKNPTAFYLCARPVVGAGQIPRSYEQYFGPGTRLTVT.

The V call is TRBV5-1, the J call TRBJ1-1; 7 bases are shared with TRBD1. The CDR3 length is 15 residues. CDR1 and CDR2 (germline): SGHRS, YFSETQ. With V trimmed by 0 bases and J by 9 bases, 11 bases remained unmatched. Written as DNA, the CDR3 is TGCGCCAGCAGCTTGGCCTTGGGACAGTCTCTTAAAGCTTTCTTT. Encoded protein: CASSLALGQSLKAFF.

The chain links TRBV5-4 to TRBJ2-2; 7 bases are a match to TRBD1. The V gene's germline CDR1 is SGHNT and CDR2 YYREEE (reference sequence). V lost 6 bases, J lost 0 bases, and 5 bases stayed unmatched. The CDR3 totals 15 residues. CDR3 sequence: CASTRDSPNTGELFF. CDR3 sequence (DNA): TGTGCCAGCACCCGGGACAGCCCGAACACCGGGGAGCTGTTTTTT.

The chain uses TRBV6-5 and TRBJ1-5; the D gene is possibly TRBD1 (5 bases). V dropped 5 bases and J dropped 0 bases, with 8 bases sitting between them. Germline CDR1 and CDR2: MNHEY and SVGAGI. This CDR3 contains 14 residues. The CDR3 loop reads CASSDRPSNQPQHF. The CDR3 bases are TGTGCCAGCAGTGACAGACCTAGCAATCAGCCCCAGCATTTT.

Comment on this clone: The same CDR3 arises from other DNA sequences in this sample as well. The gene calls are TRBV18 and TRBJ2-5; TRBD2 matches 7 bases. This CDR3 contains 13 residues. The germline V gene encodes CDR1 KGHSH and CDR2 LQKENI. Unmatched junction bases numbered 3, after V lost 3 bases and J lost 5 bases. For the CDR3, the DNA is TGTGCCAGCTCACCTTTGCGGGGGGAGACCCAGTACTTC. Translated: CASSPLRGETQYF.

The chain joins TRBV18 to TRBJ2-3; TRBD1 is a possible D gene (5 bases). The CDR3 sequence is 13 residues long. Germline assignment: CDR1 KGHSH and CDR2 LQKENI. V was cut by 3 bases and J by 4 bases, with 8 bases left in between. CDR3 nucleotide sequence: TGTGCCAGCTCACCCAGGGCTGCAGATACGCAGTATTTT. This translates into CASSPRAADTQYF.

The chain has TRBV12-5 and TRBJ2-2; D is unresolved. V lost 3 bases to trimming and J lost 8 bases, with 7 bases between them. The germline V gene has CDR1 LGHNT and CDR2 FRNRAP. The CDR3 is made up of 12 amino acids. CDR3 sequence reads: CASGFGPGELFF. The CDR3, as DNA: TGTGCTAGTGGTTTTGGCCCGGGGGAGCTGTTTTTT.

This chain uses TRBV5-1 with TRBJ2-5; TRBD1 might be the D (5 bases). TRBJ2-7 matches the DNA end more closely, so the J call is doubtful. In germline, CDR1 is SGHRS, CDR2 YFSETQ. The CDR3 totals 13 residues. CDR3 nucleotides: TGCGCCAGCAGCCCCAGGGTTTCCTACGAGCAGTACTTC. Its translation: CASSPRVSYEQYF.

The V and J genes are TRBV18 and TRBJ2-5; TRBD2 matches at 7 bases. V gave up 3 bases and J gave up 2 bases; unmatched junction bases: 0. Germline CDR1 reads KGHSH; CDR2 reads LQKENI. The CDR3 is made up of 13 amino acids. The DNA of the CDR3 is TGTGCCAGCTCACCGGGGGGGCAAGAGACCCAGTACTTC. This gives the protein CASSPGGQETQYF. Looking up the rest from reference TRBV18 and TRBJ2-5 gives the full variable domain: NAGVMQNPRHLVRRRGQEARLRCSPMKGHSHVYWYRQLPEEGLKFMVYLQKENIIDESGMPKERFSAEFPKEGPSILRIQQVVRGDSAAYFCASSPGGQETQYFGPGTRLLVL.

The rearrangement joins TRBV18 to TRBJ1-1; 7 positions match TRBD1. J lost 2 bases, V lost 6 bases, and 6 bases had no gene match. Germline V lookup: CDR1 KGHSH, CDR2 LQKENI. This CDR3 is built from 14 residues. Here the CDR3 DNA reads TGTGCCAGCTCCACAGGGGCAGTTAACACTGAAGCTTTCTTT. This gives the protein CASSTGAVNTEAFF. Based on the CDR3 plus reference TRBV18 and TRBJ1-1, the full variable domain is NAGVMQNPRHLVRRRGQEARLRCSPMKGHSHVYWYRQLPEEGLKFMVYLQKENIIDESGMPKERFSAEFPKEGPSILRIQQVVRGDSAAYFCASSTGAVNTEAFFGQGTRLTVV.

The V gene is TRBV6-1, the J gene TRBJ2-7, with D maybe TRBD2 (6 bases). Per the germline V gene, CDR1 is MNHNS and CDR2 is SASEGT. This CDR3 is built from 15 residues. The V end was cut by 5 bases, the J end by 6 bases, with 20 bases between. DNA of the CDR3: TGTGCCAGCAGTACCCGGATAGCGGACCCTATCGAGCAGTACTTC. Its translation: CASSTRIADPIEQYF.

This clone was recorded once. The chain couples TRBV5-1 to TRBJ2-1; TRBD1 is a possible D gene (5 bases). The CDR3 loop spans 15 amino acids. CDR1 is SGHRS and CDR2 is YFSETQ in the germline V gene. V was pared by 1 base and J by 8 bases, with 16 bases between. The CDR3 loop is CASSLNGRALDEQFF. CDR3 coding DNA: TGCGCCAGCAGCTTGAATGGCAGGGCCCTCGATGAGCAGTTCTTC.